This TCR beta chain was retrieved from a study of long-term antiretroviral therapy in people with HIV. The CDR3 sequence is 16 residues long. V trimming: 4 bases; J trimming: 2 bases; junction bases outside the gene matches: 6. Germline values: CDR1 MNHEY, CDR2 SMNVEV (reference sequence). Each HIV-infected participant was given treatment in the United States. The libraries were made with immunoSEQ v3.0 at survey level. Measured with immunoSEQ multiplex PCR; TCRdb has only the in-frame clones, and not every one. The table has approximately 15,000 clones, 80% to 90% seen once; the top ten hold 6% to 8%.

The clonotype comes from a man under 40 with HIV. The chain is built from TRBV27 and TRBJ2-3, with 10 bases lining up with TRBD2. The material sequenced was unsorted PBMCs, taken 0.4 years after starting antiretroviral therapy. CDR3 nucleotides: TGTGCCAGCAGTTCCTTAGCGGGGGGACCCACAGATACGCAGTATTTT. Encoded protein: CASSSLAGGPTDTQYF.